The sequence of this TCR beta chain was determined in a study of somatic mutations in cytotoxic T cells in rheumatoid arthritis. CDR1 and CDR2 (germline): MNHNY, SVGAGI (reference sequence). The V gene lost 5 bases and the J gene lost 4 bases, with 17 bases spanning the gap. The CDR3 is 15 amino acids. The data were produced by immunoSEQ multiplex PCR, yet TCRdb's version contains in-frame clones alone and is incomplete. This table has 20,000 to 25,000 clones, around 83% appearing once. The source material was CD8+ T cells sorted from blood. The TCR originated in a woman aged 45-60 years in good health. The chain couples TRBV6-6 to TRBJ2-5; TRBD1 or TRBD2 may be the D gene (6 bases each). CDR3 in DNA: TGTGCCAGCAGTCCCGCCCCTCGGGGGCTAGAGACCCAGTACTTC. This codes for CASSPAPRGLETQYF.